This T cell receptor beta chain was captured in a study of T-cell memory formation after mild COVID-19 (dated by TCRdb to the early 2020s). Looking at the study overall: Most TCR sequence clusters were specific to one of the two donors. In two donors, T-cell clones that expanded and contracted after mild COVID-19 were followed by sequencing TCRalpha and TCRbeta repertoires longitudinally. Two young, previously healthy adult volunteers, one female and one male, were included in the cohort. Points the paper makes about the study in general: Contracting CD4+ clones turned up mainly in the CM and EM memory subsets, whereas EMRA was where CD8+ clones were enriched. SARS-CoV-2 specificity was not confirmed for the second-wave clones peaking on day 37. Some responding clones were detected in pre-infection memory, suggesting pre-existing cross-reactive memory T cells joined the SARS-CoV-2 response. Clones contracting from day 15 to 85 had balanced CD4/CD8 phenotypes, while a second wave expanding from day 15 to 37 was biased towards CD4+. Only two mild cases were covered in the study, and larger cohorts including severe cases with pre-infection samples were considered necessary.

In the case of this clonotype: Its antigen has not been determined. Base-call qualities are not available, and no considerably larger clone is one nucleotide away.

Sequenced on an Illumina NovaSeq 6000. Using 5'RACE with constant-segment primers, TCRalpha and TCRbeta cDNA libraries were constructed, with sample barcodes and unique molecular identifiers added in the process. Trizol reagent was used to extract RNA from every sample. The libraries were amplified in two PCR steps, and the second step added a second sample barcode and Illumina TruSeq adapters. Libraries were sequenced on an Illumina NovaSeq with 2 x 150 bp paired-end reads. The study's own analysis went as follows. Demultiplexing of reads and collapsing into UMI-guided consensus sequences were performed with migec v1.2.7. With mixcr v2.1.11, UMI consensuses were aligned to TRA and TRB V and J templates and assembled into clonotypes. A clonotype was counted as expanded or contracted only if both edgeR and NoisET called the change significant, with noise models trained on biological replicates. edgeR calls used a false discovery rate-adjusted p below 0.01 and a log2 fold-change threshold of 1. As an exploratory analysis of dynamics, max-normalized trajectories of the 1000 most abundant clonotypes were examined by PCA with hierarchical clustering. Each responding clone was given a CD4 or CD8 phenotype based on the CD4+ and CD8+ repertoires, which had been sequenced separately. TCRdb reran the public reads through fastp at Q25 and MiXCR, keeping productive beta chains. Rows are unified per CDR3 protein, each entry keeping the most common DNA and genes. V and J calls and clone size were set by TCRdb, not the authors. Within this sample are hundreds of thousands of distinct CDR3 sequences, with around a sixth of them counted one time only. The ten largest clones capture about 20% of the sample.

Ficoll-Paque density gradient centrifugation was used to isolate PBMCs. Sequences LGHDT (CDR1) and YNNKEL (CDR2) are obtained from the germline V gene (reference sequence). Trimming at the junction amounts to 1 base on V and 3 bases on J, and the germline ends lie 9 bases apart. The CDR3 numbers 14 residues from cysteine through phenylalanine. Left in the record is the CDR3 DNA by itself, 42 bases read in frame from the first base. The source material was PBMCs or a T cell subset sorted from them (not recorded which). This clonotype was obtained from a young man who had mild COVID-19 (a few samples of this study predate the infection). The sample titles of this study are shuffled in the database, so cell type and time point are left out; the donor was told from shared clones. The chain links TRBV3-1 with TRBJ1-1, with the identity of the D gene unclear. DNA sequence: TGTGCCAGCAGCCAAGGCGGAAGGTACACTGAAGCTTTCTTT. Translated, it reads CASSQGGRYTEAFF.